This T cell receptor beta chain is from a study of cytotoxic CD8 clonotypes in ibrutinib-treated CLL (dated by TCRdb to the early 2020s). With regard to the full study: In this cohort, approximately 15 patients were treatment-naive and approximately ten were relapsed/refractory, while around 17 had unmutated IGHV. Partial responses were observed in roughly 24 patients and complete responses in 2; after a median follow-up of roughly 72 months, remission was maintained in approximately 14 patients and progression was observed in some 12. Every remission and progressive disease sample was obtained while ibrutinib was still being received by the patients. Longitudinal samples were obtainable from about 30% of the roughly 86 participants in the trial. On average, each sample yielded around 250,000 productive templates and around 98,000 productive rearrangements. Samples at response were collected after a median of about twelve months of treatment, with a range of about 6 to 36 months. Cryopreserved peripheral blood mononuclear cells were obtained before treatment, at response, and at either sustained remission or disease progression. What the study reported, not specific to this receptor: Lymph node repertoires were not examined, and the timing of sampling was not matched between patients in sustained remission and those whose disease progressed. Clonality increased at ibrutinib response, stayed stable in sustained remission, and fell back toward baseline at progression. Baseline clonality was found to be higher than that of age-matched healthy donors and was strongly correlated with circulating CD8+ T-cell counts. Public clonotypes were found to be uncommon and were observed to contract or remain stable during treatment; the increase in clonality was shown to reflect expansion of private clonotypes at ibrutinib response.

Unmatched junction bases come to 3, with V trimmed by 3 bases and J by 1 base. The CDR3, from cysteine to phenylalanine, totals 15 residues. Just CDR3 DNA is preserved here, 45 bases in frame from base 1. Via the germline V gene, CDR1 is SGHTA and CDR2 FQGNSA. What the time point label conveys for this sample: progressive disease on ibrutinib. For TCR beta library preparation, roughly 2.2 micrograms of genomic DNA was extracted from cryopreserved PBMCs. Longitudinal blood samples from CLL patients on ibrutinib monotherapy were analyzed using high-throughput TCR beta sequencing. The patients took part in an open-label, single-center phase 2 trial of ibrutinib monotherapy. Worth noting for this clone: Its antigen is currently not known. No base-level quality is on record; no much larger clone is a single base apart.

A MiSeq instrument was used for deep resolution sequencing, which targeted depths ranging from 1 in 1 million up to 1 in 200,000 T cells, with coverage averaging 10x for each clonotype. The immunoSEQ hsTCRB Kit was used to generate the TCR beta libraries. In the authors' own workflow: The data were analyzed with ImmunoSEQ Analyzer and ImmunoSEQ Data Assistant, and V, D and J gene assignments followed IMGT definitions. Clonality, with values ranging from 0 to 1, was calculated as one minus the normalized Shannon entropy of productive rearrangement frequencies. Only overrepresented clonotypes making up at least 0.05% of the repertoire of each patient were included in the public clonotype analysis. About twelve age-matched healthy donor repertoires from immuneACCESS were used as controls for clonality. Held by TCRdb, this immuneACCESS table contains in-frame sequences only and omits some clones. Under half of the omission traces to an unresolved V gene where checked; the cause of the rest is unknown. The V and J calls and clone size come from that table; D and trimming were worked out from the DNA. The sample includes 150,000 or so clones, with 70% to 90% observed a single time. The ten largest clones capture over 2.5% of the sample.

The sequence links TRBV7-2 to TRBJ2-1; 7 bases in between match TRBD1. This TCR was sampled from a human donor with chronic lymphocytic leukemia. The specimen comprised PBMCs, sampled at disease progression, from a patient treated with ibrutinib. The nucleotide sequence is given as TGTGCCAGCAGCTTTCTACAGGGGTCCTACAATGAGCAGTTCTTC. The encoded protein is CASSFLQGSYNEQFF.